This T cell receptor beta chain was profiled in a study of T cells in Graves' hyperthyroidism and ophthalmopathy. Points from the study as a whole: Stable hyperthyroidism was told apart from ophthalmopathy by a model built on 13 V-J features. In the blood, most expanded thyroid clonotypes above 0.001 appeared as well. A median around six months before onset, the model predicted ophthalmopathy.

Researchers amplified the TCR beta CDR3 regions from RNA transcripts. The study used the HTBI primer set for a first-round RT-PCR of the TCR CDR3. TCRdb reanalysed the multiplex PCR reads using MiXCR and keeps one entry per CDR3 protein. Of about 400,000 distinct CDR3 sequences listed, 11% to 15% are singletons. From germline, CDR1 is GTSNPN and CDR2 SVGIG (reference sequence). This CDR3 has 15 amino acids. Trimming took off 3 bases at V and 6 bases at J, with 18 bases between the two ends. This clonotype was observed at least ten times. Its antigen is undetermined. Thyroid ultrasound, orbital computed tomography, clinical symptoms, and serum thyroxine and TRAb underpinned diagnoses.

Sequencing used blood. This TCR came from a man between 45 and 60 years old with Graves' ophthalmopathy. The rearrangement links TRBV30 to TRBJ2-1; D gene uncertain. The CDR3 spells CAWRGLGGPSNEQFF. DNA of the CDR3: TGTGCCTGGAGAGGGCTAGGTGGGCCCTCCAATGAGCAGTTCTTC.